This is a list of T cell receptor beta chains from one sample in a study of T cell repertoires in cytomegalovirus infection. MiXCR, run by TCRdb on the reads, gives a single entry per CDR3 protein. The sample has roughly 500,000 distinct CDR3 sequences, roughly a third seen once. Their cognate antigens are unknown. Here the sequenced sample was cultured PBMCs, taken from culture after CMV antigen stimulation. These receptor sequences come from a human donor in good health (CMV status not recorded). Some clones in this sample may be carry-over from other donors' samples. Both conserved end residues are part of each CDR3. Each record gives: clone size, J gene, V gene, D gene, CDR3 protein, CDR3 DNA. The D gene is left open where the match is weak. Clone size, where shown, is once, few, many, or a class for clones that have expanded.

-,TRBJ2-1,TRBV6-1,TRBD2,CASSYGGGLGNEQFF,TGTGCCAGCAGTTATGGGGGAGGGCTAGGCAATGAGCAGTTCTTC
few,TRBJ2-7,TRBV4-3,-,CASSQDPGSEQYF,TGCGCCAGCAGCCAAGATCCCGGAAGCGAGCAGTACTTC
-,TRBJ2-1,TRBV4-1,TRBD2,CASSFRLAGDVNEQFF,TGCGCCAGCAGCTTCCGACTAGCGGGGGATGTTAATGAGCAGTTCTTC
few,TRBJ1-1,TRBV5-4,-,CASSKGQGVNTEAFF,TGTGCCAGCAGCAAGGGCCAGGGAGTCAACACTGAAGCTTTCTTT
-,TRBJ1-2,TRBV6-2/TRBV6-3,-,CASSYKALEIYGYTF,TGTGCCAGCAGTTACAAGGCCCTGGAGATCTATGGCTACACCTTC
few,TRBJ1-2,TRBV28,-,CASSLTRGGNYGYTF,TGTGCCAGCAGTTTAACCAGGGGTGGGAACTATGGCTACACCTTC
-,TRBJ2-1,TRBV6-2/TRBV6-3,-,CASSYPLNEQFF,TGTGCCAGCAGTTACCCCCTCAATGAGCAGTTCTTC
-,TRBJ2-5,TRBV7-3,TRBD2,CASSPSGSRETQYF,TGTGCCAGCAGCCCCAGCGGGAGTAGAGAGACCCAGTACTTC
-,TRBJ1-4,TRBV30,TRBD1,CAWSGGQGNNEKLFF,TGTGCCTGGAGTGGAGGACAGGGGAATAATGAAAAACTGTTTTTT
-,TRBJ1-6,TRBV12-3/TRBV12-4,-,CASRPNYDSPLHF,TGTGCCAGCAGGCCTAACTATGATTCACCCCTCCACTTT
-,TRBJ2-3,TRBV27,TRBD2,CASSFSGRSWDTQYF,TGTGCCAGCAGTTTTAGCGGGAGATCGTGGGATACGCAGTATTTT
few,TRBJ1-1,TRBV7-9,TRBD1,CASDRGTRNTEAFF,TGTGCCAGCGACAGGGGGACGAGGAACACTGAAGCTTTCTTT
-,TRBJ2-1,TRBV6-2/TRBV6-3,-,CATHATPISYNEQFF,TGTGCCACACATGCCACCCCGATATCCTACAATGAGCAGTTCTTC
many,TRBJ1-5,TRBV7-2,-,CASSARGGNQPQHF,TGTGCCAGCAGCGCGAGGGGTGGCAATCAGCCCCAGCATTTT
-,TRBJ2-4,TRBV6-6,TRBD1,CASTTTGGSKNIQYF,TGTGCCAGCACCACGACAGGGGGTTCCAAAAACATTCAGTACTTC
-,TRBJ2-3,TRBV20-1,TRBD2,CSARKRGSPDTQYF,TGCAGTGCTAGAAAGCGCGGGAGTCCGGATACGCAGTATTTT
few,TRBJ1-5,TRBV5-6,-,CASSLAEQGHNQPQHF,TGTGCCAGCAGCTTGGCCGAGCAGGGCCACAATCAGCCCCAGCATTTT